This passage covers 26 T cell receptor beta chains from one sample sequenced in a study of blood T cell repertoires in COVID-19. The data were produced by immunoSEQ multiplex PCR, yet TCRdb's version contains in-frame clones alone and is incomplete. The sample consists of over 300,000 clones, around 90% of them appearing once. Sequencing was done on a sample of peripheral blood. These receptors all come from a young man who had recovered from COVID-19.

V and J are TRBV10-3 and TRBJ1-3; tentatively, D is TRBD1 (5 bases). There are 14 residues in the CDR3. With 11 bases removed from V and 0 bases from J, the gap between germline ends came to 14 bases. Germline CDR1 is ENHRY and CDR2 is SYGVKD. CDR3 protein: CAAKTGGSGNTIYF. CDR3 DNA: TGTGCCGCGAAGACGGGGGGCTCTGGAAACACCATATATTTT.

The chain employs TRBV7-9 and TRBJ2-7; D may be TRBD1 (6 bases). Germline-derived CDR1 and CDR2 are SEHNR and FQNEAQ (reference sequence). The CDR3 is 15 amino acids. V gave up 1 base and J gave up 2 bases, with 12 bases separating them. CDR3 in amino acids: CASSLGAGDPYEQYF. CDR3 coding DNA: TGTGCCAGCAGCTTAGGGGCAGGGGACCCCTACGAGCAGTACTTC.

The chain combines TRBV7-2 with TRBJ1-5; D unresolved. CDR3 size: 13 residues. Germline V gives CDR1 SGHTA, CDR2 FQGNSA. V dropped 1 base and J dropped 5 bases, with 6 bases sitting between them. For the CDR3, the DNA is TGTGCCAGCAGCTTAGATTCCTATCAGCCCCAGCATTTT. Protein product: CASSLDSYQPQHF.

This chain uses TRBV29-1 with TRBJ2-7; no clear D. CDR3 size: 12 residues. Trimming left V 4 bases short and J 0 bases short, with 7 bases between. Germline loops: CDR1 SQVTM, CDR2 ANQGSEA. This chain's CDR3 is CSVAADSYEQYF. The CDR3 nucleotides are TGCAGCGTTGCCGCGGACTCCTACGAGCAGTACTTC.

This clone was counted a single time. The chain combines TRBV6-1 with TRBJ2-1; D perhaps matches TRBD1 (5 bases). Germline values: CDR1 MNHNS, CDR2 SASEGT. The CDR3 sequence is 17 residues long. With 0 bases removed from V and 0 bases from J, the gap between germline ends came to 12 bases. The CDR3 is CASSEAHGARSYNEQFF. The CDR3 bases are TGTGCCAGCAGTGAAGCGCATGGGGCACGCTCCTACAATGAGCAGTTCTTC.

The gene calls are TRBV4-3 and TRBJ1-1; perhaps TRBD1 as D (5 bases). The CDR3 is 15 residues long. Between the trimmed V and J ends, which lost 3 bases and 9 bases, there was a span of 20 bases. From germline, CDR1 is LGHNA and CDR2 YSLEER. The CDR3 protein is CASSQGDRLIMKAFF. In DNA, the CDR3 is TGCGCCAGCAGCCAGGGCGACAGACTTATTATGAAAGCTTTCTTT.

The J gene is TRBJ2-1, the V gene TRBV2; 14 nucleotides agree with TRBD2. The length of the CDR3 is 15 residues. The V segment lost 8 bases and the J segment 8 bases; nucleotides outside the gene matches: 8. Germline-derived CDR1 and CDR2 are SNHLY and FYNNEI. This chain's CDR3 is CASGSTSGGADEQFF. CDR3 coding DNA: TGTGCCAGCGGATCGACTAGCGGGGGGGCTGATGAGCAGTTCTTC.

CDR3 residues: CASSLDRAGEGWNEQFF. DNA for the CDR3: TGTGCCAGCAGCTTAGATCGTGCGGGAGAGGGGTGGAATGAGCAGTTCTTC. The V gene is TRBV11-2, the J gene TRBJ2-1; 7 positions agree with TRBD2. Germline values: CDR1 SGHAT, CDR2 FQNNGV. Trimming cost V 0 bases and J 7 bases; bases outside gene matches: 12. The length of the CDR3 is 17 residues.

CDR3 bases: TGTGCCAGTCACGAAGGACAGTCGAACACTGAAGCTTTCTTT. It translates to CASHEGQSNTEAFF. The chain recombines TRBV19 with TRBJ1-1; a possible D gene is TRBD1 (6 bases). The CDR3 spans 14 residues. CDR1 is LNHDA and CDR2 is SQIVND in the germline V gene (reference sequence). V lost 8 bases and J 1 base, leaving 14 bases between the germline ends.

The J gene is TRBJ1-6, the V gene TRBV6-1; D possibly corresponds to TRBD1 (5 bases). The germline V gene encodes CDR1 MNHNS and CDR2 SASEGT. V was pared by 3 bases and J by 4 bases, with 7 bases between. The CDR3 has 14 residues. The CDR3, as DNA: TGTGCCAGCAGTGAGCAGGGTTATAATTCACCCCTCCACTTT. Protein: CASSEQGYNSPLHF.

Only one count was recorded for this clone. The chain joins TRBV12-3 or TRBV12-4 to TRBJ1-1; tentatively, D is TRBD1 (6 bases). V lost 7 bases to trimming and J lost 6 bases, with 12 bases between them. This CDR3 is 12 amino acids long. In DNA, the CDR3 is TGTGCCAGCATCACAGGGCAGGCTGAAGCTTTCTTT. It encodes CASITGQAEAFF.

This rearrangement joins TRBV29-1 to TRBJ2-1; 7 bases map to TRBD1. The length of the CDR3 is 12 residues. Per germline, CDR1 SQVTM and CDR2 ANQGSEA. V dropped 8 bases and J dropped 9; count of bases not matched to a gene: 10. The CDR3 is CSIPEGAGEQFF. As DNA, the CDR3 is TGCAGCATCCCAGAGGGGGCGGGTGAGCAGTTCTTC.

The chain has TRBV3-1 (or the pseudogene TRBV3-2) and TRBJ2-3; 7 nucleotides agree with TRBD2. The CDR3 is 16 residues long. V dropped 0 bases and J dropped 2; count of bases not matched to a gene: 5. In germline, CDR1 is LGHDT, CDR2 YNNKEL (reference sequence). The CDR3, as DNA: TGTGCCAGCAGCCAAGATGGAGCGGGGTTCACAGATACGCAGTATTTT. It specifies CASSQDGAGFTDTQYF.

DNA for the CDR3: TGTGCCAGCAGCCAACCTACAGGGACTGGGGCCAACGTCCTGACTTTC. It encodes CASSQPTGTGANVLTF. The chain joins TRBV4-2 to TRBJ2-6; maybe TRBD1 (6 bases). V was clipped by 2 bases and J by 2 bases, with 10 bases between them. The CDR3 length is 16 residues. Looked up from germline, CDR1 is LGHNA and CDR2 is YNFKEQ.

This clone occurred a few times. The chain recombines TRBV9 with TRBJ2-2, with 7 bases aligning to TRBD2. Germline V gives CDR1 SGDLS, CDR2 YYNGEE. V lost 6 bases and J lost 7; bases outside the gene matches: 3. The CDR3 runs to 12 residues. CDR3 amino acids: CASTRGGGELFF. Written as DNA, the CDR3 is TGTGCCAGCACGCGCGGGGGCGGGGAGCTGTTTTTT.

The V gene is TRBV5-4, the J gene TRBJ2-1; weak D call: TRBD2 (5 bases). Trimming left V 0 bases short and J 6 bases short, with 10 bases between. CDR1 and CDR2 from the germline V gene are SGHNT and YYREEE (reference sequence). The CDR3 totals 14 residues. This CDR3 is CASSLAGLANEQFF. The CDR3 region has the DNA TGTGCCAGCAGCTTGGCCGGGCTAGCCAATGAGCAGTTCTTC. The full variable domain, with the rest looked up from reference TRBV5-4 and TRBJ2-1, is ETGVTQSPTHLIKTRGQQVTLRCSSQSGHNTVSWYQQALGQGPQFIFQYYREEENGRGNFPPRFSGLQFPNYSSELNVNALELDDSALYLCASSLAGLANEQFFGPGTRLTVL.

V usage is TRBV29-1 and J usage is TRBJ1-1; D is possibly TRBD1 (6 bases). Germline V gene sequence: CDR1 SQVTM, CDR2 ANQGSEA. The CDR3 is 11 amino acids. The V gene lost 7 bases and the J gene lost 6 bases, with 12 bases spanning the gap. The CDR3: CSGVRTAEAFF. CDR3 sequence (DNA): TGCAGCGGGGTCAGGACAGCTGAAGCTTTCTTT.

The chain couples TRBV20-1 to TRBJ2-7, with 12 bases fitting TRBD1. This CDR3 comprises 15 residues. CDR1 DFQATT and CDR2 SNEGSKA come from the germline V gene (reference sequence). Unmatched junction bases numbered 5, after V lost 3 bases and J lost 2 bases. CDR3 bases: TGCAGTGCTAGTCCCGGGACAGGGGGCCCCTACGAGCAGTACTTC. This codes for CSASPGTGGPYEQYF.

This clone has a single count. This chain connects TRBV7-9 to TRBJ1-2, with D possibly being TRBD1 (5 bases). This CDR3 has 15 residues. The germline V gene has CDR1 SEHNR and CDR2 FQNEAQ (reference sequence). With 2 bases removed from V and 0 bases from J, the gap between germline ends came to 10 bases. The CDR3 DNA sequence: TGTGCCAGCAGCTTAATTGACAGTTCTAACTATGGCTACACCTTC. Translation: CASSLIDSSNYGYTF.

The V call is TRBV19, the J call TRBJ2-4; possibly TRBD2 for D (6 bases). Trimming shortened V by 5 bases and J by 5 bases, and 16 bases separated the two germline ends. Germline V lookup: CDR1 LNHDA, CDR2 SQIVND (reference sequence). The CDR3 has 15 amino acids. The CDR3: CASSPQSGGENIQYF. The CDR3 DNA follows: TGTGCCAGTAGTCCCCAATCCGGCGGGGAAAACATTCAGTACTTC.

This clone occurred a few times. The chain recombines TRBV6-2 or TRBV6-3 with TRBJ1-1, with D perhaps TRBD1 (5 bases). Germline V lookup: CDR1 MNHEY, CDR2 SVGEGT. This CDR3 has 14 residues. The V end lost 2 bases, the J end lost 5 bases, and 12 bases lay between the germline ends. The CDR3 nucleotides read TGTGCCAGCAGTTACAGGGGAGGGCAAACTGAAGCTTTCTTT. This translates into CASSYRGGQTEAFF.

Here the CDR3 reads CASLQGAMNTEAFF. CDR3 DNA sequence: TGTGCCAGCCTGCAGGGGGCAATGAACACTGAAGCTTTCTTT. The chain has TRBV19 and TRBJ1-1; 8 bases agree with TRBD1. Germline V gene sequence: CDR1 LNHDA, CDR2 SQIVND (reference sequence). The trim removed 9 bases at V and 0 bases at J, leaving 6 bases unmatched. The CDR3 length is 14 residues.

V usage is TRBV3-1 (or the pseudogene TRBV3-2) and J usage is TRBJ1-2; D remains unclear. This CDR3 is built from 15 residues. CDR1 LGHDT and CDR2 YNNKEL come from the germline V gene (reference sequence). The V gene lost 0 bases and the J gene lost 8 bases, with 16 bases spanning the gap. As DNA, the CDR3 is TGTGCCAGCAGCCAAGATCCTGGCGGGCGAACGGGCTACACCTTC. Encoded protein: CASSQDPGGRTGYTF.

The rearrangement uses TRBV7-3 and TRBJ1-4; 9 bases agree with TRBD1. The CDR3 consists of 16 residues. Germline assignment: CDR1 SGHTA and CDR2 FQGTGA. With V trimmed by 5 bases and J by 4 bases, 8 bases remained unmatched. CDR3 nucleotide sequence: TGTGCCAGCAGCCCCTCTTGGGACAGGGTTAATGAAAAACTGTTTTTT. It yields the protein CASSPSWDRVNEKLFF.

DNA of the CDR3: TGTGCCACCAGCAGAGACCGGGACAGGGGAAACTATGGCTACACCTTC. This gives the protein CATSRDRDRGNYGYTF. The chain uses TRBV15 and TRBJ1-2; 10 bases align to TRBD1. Germline assignment: CDR1 LNHNV and CDR2 YYDKDF (reference sequence). The CDR3 length is 16 residues. V lost 0 bases, J lost 2 bases, and 3 bases stayed unmatched.

V is TRBV28 and J is TRBJ2-3; possibly TRBD2 for D (5 bases). This CDR3 is 15 amino acids long. Germline CDR1 and CDR2: MDHEN and SYDVKM. Trimming left V 5 bases short and J 1 base short, with 13 bases between. CDR3 sequence: CASSQPGSGTDTQYF. The CDR3 region has the DNA TGTGCCAGCAGTCAACCGGGGAGTGGCACAGATACGCAGTATTTT.